This T cell receptor (beta chain) was retrieved from a study of blood T cells in healthy people across ages. Germline values: CDR1 DFQATT, CDR2 SNEGSKA (reference sequence). The CDR3 is 14 residues long. Per sample, no less than 6 micrograms of total RNA were extracted. A second about 6 to 12 cycle PCR used barcoded and J-beta primers. TCRdb re-called the 5' RACE reads through MiXCR, storing one row per CDR3 protein. The table includes approximately 800,000 distinct CDR3 sequences, roughly 25% detected once. This sample was shared with a second study, whose subject was T cells of mothers and their children. This second report adds: Nine systemically healthy Caucasian donors: three mothers, six children. During the second PCR, the M1S primer introduced sample barcodes along with 2-4 random nucleotides. In related and unrelated pairs alike, thymic selection shapes TCR recombination output, with inherited differences minor.

Sequencing input: blood. The chain employs TRBV20-1 and TRBJ2-7, with 9 bases identical to TRBD2. The DNA matches TRBJ2-1 better at its end, which makes the J call doubtful. The sequence was obtained from a boy aged 10-17 years in good health. For the CDR3, the DNA is TGCAGTGCTACGGTAACTAGCGGGTACAATGAGCAGTTCTTC. The encoded protein is CSATVTSGYNEQFF.